This T cell receptor beta chain came from a study of breast tumors, draining lymph nodes, adjacent tissues. The CDR3 totals 13 residues. Germline V gene sequence: CDR1 MDHEN, CDR2 SYDVKM. Trimming removed 2 bases from V and 5 bases from J, with 8 bases in between. One entry per CDR3 protein, called by TCRdb with MiXCR from the multiplex PCR reads. The data contain 60,000 to 70,000 distinct CDR3 sequences, roughly 57% of them seen just once; the ten biggest clones take up about 19%. The chain joins TRBV28 to TRBJ2-3; D gene uncertain. This sequence was found in a female donor with breast cancer. Some clones in this sample may be carry-over from other donors' samples. Source material: breast tumor tissue. CDR3 coding DNA: TGTGCCAGCAGTTTAGCTGCACAAGATACGCAGTATTTT. Translation gives CASSLAAQDTQYF.